The 8 T cell receptor beta chains reported below all come from one sample, sequenced in a study of T cell changes during pregnancy in multiple sclerosis (dated by TCRdb to between 2018 and 2020). Receptors were amplified or captured by the immunoSEQ multiplex PCR assay. TCRdb provides this immuneACCESS table in a form limited to in-frame rearrangements. Some clones are lacking; in checked studies, under half of them reflect an unresolved V gene, and why the rest are absent is not known. This sample lists around 62,000 clones; about nine tenths were detected once. 2.5% to 3% of the sample rests with the top ten. Specimen: peripheral blood, collected in the first trimester of pregnancy. The receptors were gathered from a female donor with multiple sclerosis, enrolled in a pregnancy study.

In its sample, this clone was seen a few times. The chain combines TRBV6-6 with TRBJ2-5; possible D gene TRBD1, 6 bases. Trimming left V 3 bases short and J 7 bases short, with 12 bases between. The CDR3 is 13 residues long. Looked up from germline, CDR1 is MNHNY and CDR2 is SVGAGI (reference sequence). The CDR3 coding sequence is TGTGCCAGCAGTTATAGGACAGAAGGGACCCAGTACTTC. It codes for CASSYRTEGTQYF.

The chain couples TRBV7-2 to TRBJ2-7; 9 nucleotides line up with TRBD1. The V gene end was trimmed by 5 bases and the J gene end by 2 bases; junction bases not matched to a gene: 7. Germline CDR1 is SGHTA and CDR2 is FQGNSA. The CDR3 runs 15 residues. CDR3 in DNA: TGTGCCAGCAGCAGGCCGGGACAGGGCCCCTACGAGCAGTACTTC. It encodes CASSRPGQGPYEQYF.

CDR3 nucleotides: TGTGCCAGCTCACCAGTGGAGGACGAGACCCAGTACTTC. Translated: CASSPVEDETQYF. V is TRBV18 and J is TRBJ2-5; TRBD2 is a possible D gene (5 bases). The germline gives CDR1 KGHSH, CDR2 LQKENI. The V end lost 2 bases, the J end lost 5 bases, and 9 bases lay between the germline ends. The CDR3 runs to 13 residues.

J is TRBJ1-6 and V is TRBV19, with D perhaps TRBD1 (5 bases). V was shortened by 4 bases and J by 10 bases, with 17 bases between the two germline ends. Germline CDR1 reads LNHDA; CDR2 reads SQIVND (reference sequence). The length of the CDR3 is 15 residues. The CDR3 is CASSSRGRGDSPLHF. In DNA, the CDR3 is TGTGCCAGTAGTAGTCGTGGACGGGGGGACTCACCCCTCCACTTT.

The gene calls are TRBV9 and TRBJ1-4, with D uncertain. CDR1 is SGDLS and CDR2 is YYNGEE in the germline V gene. CDR3 length equals 14 residues. V was trimmed by 0 bases and J by 8 bases, leaving 11 bases between them. DNA of the CDR3: TGTGCCAGCAGCGTAGCGGCAGGATCAGAAAAACTGTTTTTT. Protein product: CASSVAAGSEKLFF.

The chain uses TRBV6-5 and TRBJ2-3; D is unclear. V dropped 6 bases and J dropped 3 bases, with 10 bases sitting between them. Germline CDR1 reads MNHEY; CDR2 reads SVGAGI. The CDR3 has 13 residues. CDR3 bases: TGTGCCAGCAGCTTATCGGGTACAGATACGCAGTATTTT. Amino acids: CASSLSGTDTQYF.

The chain couples TRBV30 to TRBJ1-1; 10 nucleotides match TRBD1. V shed 5 bases, J shed 6 bases, and the junction held 6 bases outside the gene matches. Germline CDR1 reads GTSNPN; CDR2 reads SVGIG (reference sequence). The CDR3 runs 13 residues. The CDR3 spells CAWAGQGVSEAFF. CDR3 coding DNA: TGTGCCTGGGCAGGACAGGGGGTATCTGAAGCTTTCTTT.

This clone was counted once. V gene TRBV2 combines with J gene TRBJ2-5, with D possibly matching TRBD2 (5 bases). Per germline, CDR1 SNHLY and CDR2 FYNNEI. The CDR3 loop spans 15 amino acids. V lost 6 bases and J 2 bases, leaving 16 bases between the germline ends. For the CDR3, the DNA is TGTGCCAGCAGCGACTTGAGGGTTATACAAGAGACCCAGTACTTC. Protein product: CASSDLRVIQETQYF.